One sample yielded the 28 T cell receptor beta chains listed below, sequenced in a study of T cell changes during pregnancy in multiple sclerosis (dated by TCRdb to about 2019). The library was obtained by the immunoSEQ multiplex PCR assay. TCRdb's version of the immuneACCESS table is confined to in-frame rearrangements and falls short of the full clone set. An unresolved V gene accounts for under half of the shortfall where checked; the remainder is of unknown origin. For this sample there are under 55,000 clones; around 93% appear just once. The ten largest clones capture 10% to 13% of the sample. Sequencing was performed on CD8+ T cells from peripheral blood mononuclear cells, taken after pregnancy. The receptors shown here come from a female donor with multiple sclerosis, enrolled in a pregnancy study.

In DNA, the CDR3 is TGTGCCAGCAGCTTAAGCGGGGGGGCCGGGGAGACCCAGTACTTC. It specifies CASSLSGGAGETQYF. V is TRBV7-3 and J is TRBJ2-5, with TRBD2 identical over 9 bases. This CDR3 spans 15 amino acids. The germline gives CDR1 SGHTA, CDR2 FQGTGA. The V gene end was trimmed by 1 base and the J gene end by 5 bases; junction bases not matched to a gene: 5.

V usage is TRBV11-2 and J usage is TRBJ2-7, with D tentatively TRBD1 (5 bases). The CDR3 contains 15 residues. V was cut by 5 bases and J by 1 base, with 15 bases left in between. The germline CDR1 and CDR2 sequences are SGHAT and FQNNGV. CDR3 protein: CASSLDTSLSYEQYF. The CDR3 DNA reads as TGTGCCAGCAGCCTGGACACATCTCTTTCCTACGAGCAGTACTTC. The variable domain in full, with the rest retrieved from reference TRBV11-2 and TRBJ2-7, is EAGVAQSPRYKIIEKRQSVAFWCNPISGHATLYWYQQILGQGPKLLIQFQNNGVVDDSQLPKDRFSAERLKGVDSTLKIQPAKLEDSAVYLCASSLDTSLSYEQYFGPGTRLTVT.

This clone was seen only a few times. V gene TRBV2 combines with J gene TRBJ1-2, with 9 bases lining up with TRBD1. Germline loops: CDR1 SNHLY, CDR2 FYNNEI. This CDR3 has 13 residues. The trim removed 6 bases at V and 8 bases at J, leaving 7 bases unmatched. CDR3 sequence reads: CASSGWTGEGYTF. The CDR3 DNA follows: TGTGCCAGCAGCGGATGGACAGGGGAAGGCTACACCTTC.

This clone is classed as medium-sized. The rearrangement joins TRBV6-4 to TRBJ1-5; TRBD1 matches at 10 bases. V shed 10 bases, J shed 7 bases, and the junction held 7 bases outside the gene matches. CDR1 MRHNA and CDR2 SNTAGT come from the germline V gene. The CDR3 is 13 residues long. CDR3 protein: CANYRDRGQPQHF. The DNA of the CDR3 is TGTGCCAATTACCGGGACAGGGGACAGCCCCAGCATTTT.

This rearrangement joins TRBV5-1 to TRBJ2-5, with D possibly TRBD2 on 6 matching bases. The germline gives CDR1 SGHRS, CDR2 YFSETQ. Between the trimmed V and J ends, which lost 2 bases and 2 bases, there was a span of 10 bases. This CDR3 has 14 amino acids. CDR3 amino acids: CASSFRGDQETQYF. CDR3 in DNA: TGCGCCAGCAGCTTTCGCGGGGATCAAGAGACCCAGTACTTC.

J is TRBJ2-7 and V is TRBV11-2; no clear D gene. Germline-derived CDR1 and CDR2 are SGHAT and FQNNGV. Trimming took off 0 bases at V and 0 bases at J, with 3 bases between the two ends. The CDR3 contains 13 residues. CDR3 sequence: CASSLDSSYEQYF. CDR3 DNA sequence: TGTGCCAGCAGCTTAGACAGCTCCTACGAGCAGTACTTC.

This clone was counted only a few times. The V call is TRBV2, the J call TRBJ1-3, with D perhaps matching TRBD1 (6 bases). CDR1 is SNHLY, CDR2 FYNNEI, per germline. Trimming took off 5 bases at V and 4 bases at J, with 12 bases between the two ends. The CDR3 consists of 14 residues. Here the CDR3 reads CASSFSGAGNTIYF. DNA for the CDR3: TGTGCCAGCAGTTTTTCAGGGGCCGGAAACACCATATATTTT.

The chain employs TRBV5-4 and TRBJ2-1; the D gene is possibly TRBD2 (6 bases). Per germline, CDR1 SGHNT and CDR2 YYREEE (reference sequence). V shed 0 bases and J shed 9 bases, with 13 bases lying between them. The CDR3 is 14 residues long. In nucleotides, the CDR3 is TGTGCCAGCAGCTTGGTGACTAGGATTGGTGAGCAGTTCTTC. Protein: CASSLVTRIGEQFF.

The rearrangement links TRBV7-8 to TRBJ1-4; D may be TRBD1 (5 bases). This CDR3 has 15 amino acids. The germline V and J ends were trimmed by 6 bases and 3 bases, with 14 bases remaining between them. In germline, CDR1 is SGHVS, CDR2 FQNEAQ. The CDR3 region has the DNA TGTGCCAGCAGACCCCGACAGATATCTAATGAAAAACTGTTTTTT. Translated: CASRPRQISNEKLFF.

V gene TRBV5-8 combines with J gene TRBJ2-7; tentative D call: TRBD2 (6 bases). Germline V gene sequence: CDR1 SGHTS, CDR2 YDEGEE. With 3 bases removed from V and 0 bases from J, the gap between germline ends came to 10 bases. The CDR3 is 14 amino acids. CDR3 in amino acids: CASSWGDPSYEQYF. CDR3 DNA: TGTGCCAGCAGCTGGGGGGACCCCTCCTACGAGCAGTACTTC.

In this sample, this clone turned up once. This chain links TRBV2 with TRBJ1-6; D is unclear. This CDR3 is built from 14 residues. The V gene lost 8 bases and the J gene lost 0 bases, with 8 bases spanning the gap. Germline CDR1 reads SNHLY; CDR2 reads FYNNEI. DNA for the CDR3: TGTGCCAGCGCCGAGAGCTCCTATAATTCACCCCTCCACTTT. Residues: CASAESSYNSPLHF. The full variable domain, completed using reference TRBV2 and TRBJ1-6, is EPEVTQTPSHQVTQMGQEVILRCVPISNHLYFYWYRQILGQKVEFLVSFYNNEISEKSEIFDDQFSVERPDGSNFTLKIRSTKLEDSAMYFCASAESSYNSPLHFGNGTRLTVT.

This chain connects TRBV29-1 to TRBJ2-7, with 7 bases matching TRBD1. Looked up from germline, CDR1 is SQVTM and CDR2 is ANQGSEA. V gave up 4 bases and J gave up 0 bases; unmatched junction bases: 6. This CDR3 has 14 residues. The CDR3 region is CSVAGQQTSYEQYF. In DNA form, the CDR3 reads TGCAGCGTTGCGGGACAGCAAACCTCCTACGAGCAGTACTTC.

V gene TRBV9 combines with J gene TRBJ1-1, with a weak D call TRBD1 (6 bases). The CDR3 has 14 residues. CDR1 is SGDLS and CDR2 is YYNGEE in the germline V gene. Between the trimmed V and J ends, which lost 4 bases and 4 bases, there was a span of 14 bases. DNA for the CDR3: TGTGCCAGCAGCCCTCTGGACAGCAGCACTGAAGCTTTCTTT. Residues: CASSPLDSSTEAFF. Filled out from reference TRBV9 and TRBJ1-1, the complete variable domain reads DSGVTQTPKHLITATGQRVTLRCSPRSGDLSVYWYQQSLDQGLQFLIQYYNGEERAKGNILERFSAQQFPDLHSELNLSSLELGDSALYFCASSPLDSSTEAFFGQGTRLTVV.

The chain links TRBV11-2 to TRBJ2-3; 10 positions match TRBD2. With 4 bases clipped from V and 4 bases from J, the junction kept 8 bases outside the gene matches. The germline gives CDR1 SGHAT, CDR2 FQNNGV. This CDR3 is 16 amino acids long. The CDR3, as DNA: TGTGCCAGCAGCTCCCAAGCGGGGGGGCCTGCAGATACGCAGTATTTT. This sequence encodes CASSSQAGGPADTQYF.

The chain has TRBV5-6 and TRBJ2-1; 12 nucleotides line up with TRBD2. Unmatched junction bases numbered 6, after V lost 2 bases and J lost 9 bases. This CDR3 region has 15 residues. CDR1 and CDR2 (germline): SGHDT, YYEEEE. The CDR3 DNA follows: TGTGCCAGCAGCTTTCCTAGCGGGGGGGCGCCTGAGCAGTTCTTC. As protein: CASSFPSGGAPEQFF.

The chain combines TRBV19 with TRBJ2-3, with 9 nucleotides matching TRBD1. This CDR3 region has 15 residues. The germline V gene has CDR1 LNHDA and CDR2 SQIVND (reference sequence). Trimming took 5 bases from V and 3 from J; bases not matched to a gene: 6. Here the CDR3 reads CASSPTGGGTDTQYF. The CDR3 DNA reads TGTGCCAGTAGTCCTACAGGGGGCGGGACAGATACGCAGTATTTT.

The chain recombines TRBV4-2 with TRBJ1-1; 8 bases line up with TRBD1. The germline CDR1 and CDR2 sequences are LGHNA and YNFKEQ. Trimming cost V 1 base and J 4 bases; bases outside gene matches: 2. The CDR3 has 14 residues. The CDR3 nucleotides are TGTGCCAGCAGCCAAGGACAGGGGAGCACTGAAGCTTTCTTT. It encodes CASSQGQGSTEAFF.

V and J are TRBV11-2 and TRBJ2-5; TRBD2 matches 13 bases. The CDR3 length is 16 residues. J was trimmed by 4 bases and V by 3 bases; bases with no gene match: 5. In germline, CDR1 is SGHAT, CDR2 FQNNGV. CDR3 sequence reads: CASSLELAGGLETQYF. DNA for the CDR3: TGTGCCAGCAGCTTGGAACTAGCGGGGGGGCTAGAGACCCAGTACTTC.

The rearrangement uses TRBV9 and TRBJ2-2, with 8 bases that match TRBD1. Germline V gives CDR1 SGDLS, CDR2 YYNGEE. J gave up 1 base and V 2 bases, and 7 bases lay outside the gene matches. The CDR3 loop spans 17 amino acids. CDR3 sequence reads: CASSVHRGLGNTGELFF. The CDR3 coding sequence is TGTGCCAGCAGCGTGCACAGGGGGTTGGGGAACACCGGGGAGCTGTTTTTT.

The chain recombines TRBV9 with TRBJ1-1, with 10 bases matching TRBD1. This CDR3 is 15 amino acids long. Trimming took 3 bases from V and 5 from J; bases not matched to a gene: 7. Germline V gives CDR1 SGDLS, CDR2 YYNGEE. The CDR3, as DNA: TGTGCCAGCAGCGACGGGACAGGGGAAGGGACTGAAGCTTTCTTT. It is translated as CASSDGTGEGTEAFF.

The CDR3 nucleotides are TGTGCCAGCAGCGTAGAAGGGGATCAGCCCCAGCATTTT. Translation: CASSVEGDQPQHF. The chain employs TRBV9 and TRBJ1-5; possible D gene TRBD1, 5 bases. The V gene's germline CDR1 is SGDLS and CDR2 YYNGEE. Trimming removed 0 bases from V and 5 bases from J, with 6 bases in between. This CDR3 is built from 13 residues. Full variable domain (missing parts from reference TRBV9 and TRBJ1-5): DSGVTQTPKHLITATGQRVTLRCSPRSGDLSVYWYQQSLDQGLQFLIQYYNGEERAKGNILERFSAQQFPDLHSELNLSSLELGDSALYFCASSVEGDQPQHFGDGTRLSIL.

The chain combines TRBV19 with TRBJ1-5; D unresolved. The germline V gene encodes CDR1 LNHDA and CDR2 SQIVND (reference sequence). With 2 bases removed from V and 5 bases from J, the gap between germline ends came to 7 bases. The CDR3 sequence is 13 residues long. CDR3 in DNA: TGTGCCAGTAGTATACCGAGGGATCAGCCCCAGCATTTT. This gives the protein CASSIPRDQPQHF.

J is TRBJ2-2 and V is TRBV15; 9 bases line up with TRBD1. With 7 bases clipped from V and 6 bases from J, the junction kept 6 bases outside the gene matches. This CDR3 contains 14 residues. CDR1 is LNHNV, CDR2 YYDKDF, per germline (reference sequence). The CDR3 here is CATNRGLDAGELFF. CDR3 nucleotide sequence: TGTGCCACCAACAGGGGGCTGGATGCCGGGGAGCTGTTTTTT.

J is TRBJ2-7 and V is TRBV4-1; D is undetermined. V was pared by 1 base and J by 5 bases, with 9 bases between. Germline values: CDR1 MGHRA, CDR2 YSYEKL. This CDR3 contains 13 residues. The CDR3 here is CASSQVVGDEQYF. The CDR3, as DNA: TGCGCCAGCAGCCAAGTTGTCGGTGACGAGCAGTACTTC.

The chain employs TRBV10-3 and TRBJ1-2, with TRBD1 identical over 7 bases. The CDR3 spans 14 residues. CDR1 is ENHRY, CDR2 SYGVKD, per germline. J was trimmed by 0 bases and V by 6 bases; bases with no gene match: 4. CDR3 in DNA: TGTGCCATCAGGGGGGACAGCTCTAACTATGGCTACACCTTC. It translates to CAIRGDSSNYGYTF.

The genes are TRBV9 and TRBJ2-1; TRBD1 matches at 7 bases. The CDR3 has 14 residues. After removal of 3 bases from V and 7 bases from J, the junction contained 7 bases not matched to a gene. Per the germline V gene, CDR1 is SGDLS and CDR2 is YYNGEE. The CDR3 protein is CASSETGLDNEQFF. The CDR3 nucleotides are TGTGCCAGCAGCGAGACAGGGCTGGATAATGAGCAGTTCTTC.

The CDR3 is CASSASGGTGELFF. Here the CDR3 DNA reads TGTGCCAGCAGCGCCTCGGGGGGGACCGGGGAGCTGTTTTTT. This chain joins TRBV9 and TRBJ2-2, with TRBD2 matching over 8 bases. There are 14 residues in the CDR3. With V trimmed by 3 bases and J by 5 bases, 3 bases remained unmatched. Germline CDR1 is SGDLS and CDR2 is YYNGEE. The full variable domain, in which reference TRBV9 and TRBJ2-2 provide the parts outside the CDR3, is DSGVTQTPKHLITATGQRVTLRCSPRSGDLSVYWYQQSLDQGLQFLIQYYNGEERAKGNILERFSAQQFPDLHSELNLSSLELGDSALYFCASSASGGTGELFFGEGSRLTVL.

CDR3: CASTTRGGSYNEQFF. The DNA of the CDR3 is TGTGCCAGCACTACACGGGGGGGCTCCTACAATGAGCAGTTCTTC. The chain carries TRBV7-2 and TRBJ2-1; 8 nucleotides match TRBD2. Germline V gene sequence: CDR1 SGHTA, CDR2 FQGNSA. V lost 7 bases and J lost 0; bases outside the gene matches: 5. This CDR3 is 15 amino acids long.